Below are 32 T cell receptor beta chains sequenced from a single sample in a study of T-cell memory formation after mild COVID-19. TCRdb independently ran MiXCR on the 5' RACE reads; one entry per CDR3 protein. The sample yields some 130,000 distinct CDR3 sequences, about 17% seen once. The sequenced sample was PBMCs or a T cell subset sorted from them (not recorded which). These receptors all come from an adult woman who had mild COVID-19 (a few samples of this study predate the infection). Cell type and time point are not known.

This clonotype showed up just a few times. DNA of the CDR3: TGTGCCAGCAGTCCGTCGACAGGGGGCGTCTATGGCTACACCTTC. Protein product: CASSPSTGGVYGYTF. This chain uses TRBV27 with TRBJ1-2, with TRBD1 matching over 10 bases. The CDR3 is made up of 15 amino acids. V lost 5 bases and J lost 4; bases outside the gene matches: 7. Germline V lookup: CDR1 MNHEY, CDR2 SMNVEV (reference sequence).

This clonotype was counted only a few times. The chain links TRBV27 to TRBJ2-2; no clear D gene. Germline values: CDR1 MNHEY, CDR2 SMNVEV (reference sequence). With 6 bases removed from V and 0 bases from J, the gap between germline ends came to 8 bases. The CDR3 loop spans 14 amino acids. This CDR3 reads CASSSSANTGELFF. In nucleotides, the CDR3 is TGTGCCAGCAGCTCTTCAGCGAACACCGGGGAGCTGTTTTTT.

The chain is built from TRBV5-5 and TRBJ2-1; 7 bases line up with TRBD1. The CDR3 spans 15 residues. CDR1 and CDR2 (germline): SGHKS, YYEKEE (reference sequence). V shed 5 bases and J 1 base; nucleotides not matched to a gene: 6. The CDR3 reads CASSTYRGSYNEQFF. The CDR3 region has the DNA TGTGCCAGCAGTACCTACAGGGGATCCTACAATGAGCAGTTCTTC.

This clonotype was detected only a few times. The gene calls are TRBV7-3 and TRBJ2-5, with 10 bases fitting TRBD1. With 3 bases clipped from V and 4 bases from J, the junction kept 8 bases outside the gene matches. CDR3 length equals 16 residues. Germline CDR1 SGHTA, CDR2 FQGTGA. As DNA, the CDR3 is TGTGCCAGCAGCTTGTTGGGGACAGGGGACGGAGAGACCCAGTACTTC. Residues: CASSLLGTGDGETQYF.

The chain links TRBV7-2 to TRBJ1-1; D gene unclear. Trimming took off 3 bases at V and 1 base at J, with 9 bases between the two ends. The CDR3 is made up of 14 amino acids. Germline CDR1 and CDR2: SGHTA and FQGNSA. The CDR3 DNA follows: TGTGCCAGCAGCTTTCCGGGAGAGAACACTGAAGCTTTCTTT. This sequence encodes CASSFPGENTEAFF.

This clonotype showed up just a few times. V usage is TRBV7-9 and J usage is TRBJ2-1; D perhaps matches TRBD2 (5 bases). The CDR3 is 12 residues long. Germline V gene sequence: CDR1 SEHNR, CDR2 FQNEAQ (reference sequence). V gave up 3 bases and J gave up 12 bases, with 12 bases separating them. The chain's CDR3 is CASSFYRGGQFF. Written as DNA, the CDR3 is TGTGCCAGCAGCTTTTATCGGGGTGGGCAGTTCTTC.

V is TRBV24-1 and J is TRBJ2-1, with 11 bases identical to TRBD2. V lost 3 bases to trimming and J lost 3 bases; unmatched junction nucleotides: 3. The germline V gene has CDR1 KGHDR and CDR2 SFDVKD. The CDR3 runs 16 residues. The CDR3 loop is CATSDPGLAVYNEQFF. DNA of the CDR3: TGTGCCACCAGTGATCCGGGACTAGCGGTCTACAATGAGCAGTTCTTC.

The rearrangement uses TRBV29-1 and TRBJ1-2; no clear D. Trimming cost V 5 bases and J 4 bases, with 11 bases left between them. This CDR3 has 12 amino acids. In germline, CDR1 is SQVTM, CDR2 ANQGSEA. DNA of the CDR3: TGCAGCGTTCGGAGAGAACCCTATGGCTACACCTTC. Protein sequence: CSVRREPYGYTF.

V and J are TRBV14 and TRBJ1-1; no reliable D call. Germline V lookup: CDR1 SGHDN, CDR2 FVKESK. This CDR3 has 13 amino acids. V lost 1 base and J lost 10, with 13 bases in between. The CDR3 loop reads CASSQVGGRGAFF. The DNA for the CDR3 is TGTGCCAGCAGCCAAGTGGGAGGGAGAGGAGCTTTCTTT.

In this sample, this clonotype turned up a few times. The chain carries TRBV5-1 and TRBJ2-1, with a weak D call TRBD1 (5 bases). Trimming removed 1 base from V and 5 bases from J, with 13 bases in between. Germline CDR1 reads SGHRS; CDR2 reads YFSETQ. The CDR3 runs 15 residues. In nucleotides, the CDR3 is TGCGCCAGCAGCTTGAGTCGGGCAGGGAACAATGAGCAGTTCTTC. Translation gives CASSLSRAGNNEQFF.

J is TRBJ2-7 and V is TRBV7-9; D is uncertain. The CDR3 has 12 residues. CDR1 is SEHNR and CDR2 is FQNEAQ in the germline V gene (reference sequence). Trimming removed 5 bases from V and 2 bases from J, with 7 bases in between. The CDR3 DNA follows: TGTGCCAGCAGCCAAGATACCTACGAGCAGTACTTC. Amino acid sequence: CASSQDTYEQYF.

This clonotype was detected a few times. The V and J genes are TRBV5-1 and TRBJ1-2; 8 bases line up with TRBD1. This CDR3 region has 16 residues. V dropped 5 bases and J dropped 5; count of bases not matched to a gene: 14. Germline CDR1 reads SGHRS; CDR2 reads YFSETQ. The CDR3 DNA reads as TGCGCCAGCAGGGTTTTTGAACAGGGGGATCGATATGGCTACACCTTC. This translates into CASRVFEQGDRYGYTF.

This clonotype was picked up a small number of times. This rearrangement joins TRBV4-2 to TRBJ2-5; D not resolved. Germline V gives CDR1 LGHNA, CDR2 YNFKEQ. CDR3 length equals 17 residues. The germline V and J ends were trimmed by 0 bases and 5 bases, with 19 bases remaining between them. CDR3 nucleotide sequence: TGTGCCAGCAGCCAAGATCGGTGGGTAGATACGGAGGAGACCCAGTACTTC. It translates to CASSQDRWVDTEETQYF.

This rearrangement joins TRBV11-1 to TRBJ2-3; D call uncertain. V was pared by 5 bases and J by 0 bases, with 12 bases between. Germline lookup yields CDR1 SGHAT and CDR2 FQDESV (reference sequence). This CDR3 contains 15 residues. CDR3 sequence reads: CASSPVTGSTDTQYF. In nucleotides, the CDR3 is TGTGCCAGCAGCCCAGTAACGGGTAGCACAGATACGCAGTATTTT.

The chain links TRBV5-1 to TRBJ2-3, with TRBD2 matching over 10 bases. The CDR3 is 15 amino acids. The ends lost 2 bases at V and 6 bases at J; junction bases unmatched: 6. Germline V gives CDR1 SGHRS, CDR2 YFSETQ. CDR3 loop: CASSFQRGGPDTQYF. CDR3 bases: TGCGCCAGCAGCTTCCAGCGGGGGGGCCCGGATACGCAGTATTTT.

This clonotype was counted a few times. The chain combines TRBV12-3 or TRBV12-4 with TRBJ1-5; D is undetermined. Trimming took 5 bases from V and 3 from J, leaving 14 bases between them. The CDR3 length is 15 residues. In nucleotides, the CDR3 is TGTGCCAGCAGTACTCGAGCGGGAATCAATCAGCCCCAGCATTTT. Amino acids: CASSTRAGINQPQHF.

This clonotype showed up just once. V and J are TRBV15 and TRBJ2-1; possible D gene TRBD2, 6 bases. V lost 5 bases to trimming and J lost 4 bases, with 15 bases between them. The CDR3 is 15 amino acids. From germline, CDR1 is LNHNV and CDR2 YYDKDF (reference sequence). The CDR3 loop is CATSGYGSEYNEQFF. The CDR3 nucleotides read TGTGCCACCAGCGGGTACGGGAGTGAATACAATGAGCAGTTCTTC.

This clonotype was seen a handful of times. The chain joins TRBV5-1 to TRBJ2-7; 8 bases line up with TRBD2. Trimming at V came to 0 bases and at J to 7 bases, leaving 9 bases not matched to a gene. CDR1 SGHRS and CDR2 YFSETQ come from the germline V gene. The CDR3 spans 15 residues. As DNA, the CDR3 is TGCGCCAGCAGCTTGGTCGGGGGGGCCGTCGAAGAGCAGTACTTC. This encodes CASSLVGGAVEEQYF.

This clonotype showed up many times. This chain links TRBV10-3 with TRBJ2-3; the D is unclear. The CDR3 is 14 amino acids. Trimming pared 2 bases from V and 14 bases from J, leaving 20 bases between. Per germline, CDR1 ENHRY and CDR2 SYGVKD. The CDR3 nucleotides are TGTGCCATCAGTGAGGACGGCGCGCCAGGTCTCCGGTATTTT. This sequence encodes CAISEDGAPGLRYF.

CDR3: CASSVGDGLGEQYF. The CDR3 DNA is TGTGCCAGCAGCGTAGGGGACGGTCTCGGCGAGCAGTACTTC. The chain uses TRBV9 and TRBJ2-7; D is possibly TRBD1 or TRBD2 (5 bases each). Germline CDR1 SGDLS, CDR2 YYNGEE. The CDR3 extends over 14 amino acids. Trimming shortened V by 0 bases and J by 6 bases, and 13 bases separated the two germline ends. The whole variable domain, remainder taken from reference TRBV9 and TRBJ2-7, is DSGVTQTPKHLITATGQRVTLRCSPRSGDLSVYWYQQSLDQGLQFLIQYYNGEERAKGNILERFSAQQFPDLHSELNLSSLELGDSALYFCASSVGDGLGEQYFGPGTRLTVT.

The chain couples TRBV7-6 to TRBJ2-3, with 9 bases fitting TRBD2. Trimming at V came to 4 bases and at J to 2 bases, leaving 4 bases not matched to a gene. Per germline, CDR1 SGHVS and CDR2 FNYEAQ. This CDR3 contains 15 residues. CDR3 protein: CASSSPSGTTDTQYF. In DNA, the CDR3 is TGTGCCAGCAGCTCACCTAGCGGGACCACAGATACGCAGTATTTT.

This clonotype was recorded many times. The V gene is TRBV5-1, the J gene TRBJ2-7, with D possibly matching TRBD1 (5 bases). The V gene's germline CDR1 is SGHRS and CDR2 YFSETQ. Trimming pared 4 bases from V and 1 base from J, leaving 9 bases between. The CDR3 length is 13 residues. The CDR3 region has the DNA TGCGCCAGCAGCCAGACAGAGTCCTACGAGCAGTACTTC. This encodes CASSQTESYEQYF.

The chain carries TRBV4-1 and TRBJ2-3; 7 bases map to TRBD2. The trim removed 8 bases at V and 3 bases at J, leaving 2 bases unmatched. Germline lookup yields CDR1 MGHRA and CDR2 YSYEKL. The CDR3 has 12 residues. The CDR3 loop is CASGEGTDTQYF. CDR3 nucleotides: TGCGCCAGCGGGGAGGGGACAGATACGCAGTATTTT.

The chain is built from TRBV5-1 and TRBJ1-2; D unclear. Trimming took 0 bases from V and 4 from J, leaving 4 bases between them. Germline CDR1 is SGHRS and CDR2 is YFSETQ. The CDR3 totals 12 residues. CDR3 bases: TGCGCCAGCAGCTTGGACACCTATGGCTACACCTTC. Amino acids: CASSLDTYGYTF.

This clonotype was observed at least ten times. J is TRBJ2-1 and V is TRBV20-1; 14 nucleotides agree with TRBD2. The CDR3 runs 17 residues. Per the germline V gene, CDR1 is DFQATT and CDR2 is SNEGSKA (reference sequence). V gave up 6 bases and J gave up 0 bases; unmatched junction bases: 7. The CDR3 loop is CSAKGLAGVISYNEQFF. CDR3 nucleotide sequence: TGCAGTGCAAAGGGACTAGCGGGAGTGATCTCCTACAATGAGCAGTTCTTC.

This clonotype was recorded a few times. The rearrangement uses TRBV4-1 and TRBJ2-1; the match to TRBD2 covers 8 bases. Germline V gene data show CDR1 as MGHRA and CDR2 as YSYEKL. With V trimmed by 3 bases and J by 0 bases, 7 bases remained unmatched. The CDR3 loop spans 17 amino acids. The CDR3 sequence: CASSHRAGVSSYNEQFF. CDR3 DNA: TGCGCCAGCAGCCATCGAGCGGGGGTCAGCTCCTACAATGAGCAGTTCTTC.

The rearrangement joins TRBV9 to TRBJ1-1; 7 nucleotides agree with TRBD1. With 3 bases clipped from V and 10 bases from J, the junction kept 9 bases outside the gene matches. Germline V lookup: CDR1 SGDLS, CDR2 YYNGEE. The CDR3 has 13 amino acids. DNA for the CDR3: TGTGCCAGCAGCGACCGACAGGGATCTCCAGCTTTCTTT. Protein product: CASSDRQGSPAFF.

There are a few counts of this clonotype. In DNA form, the CDR3 reads TGCGCCAGCAGCGCGGGACAGACTAGCACAGATACGCAGTATTTT. This encodes CASSAGQTSTDTQYF. The genes are TRBV5-1 and TRBJ2-3; D is perhaps TRBD1 (7 bases). In germline, CDR1 is SGHRS, CDR2 YFSETQ. The CDR3 covers 15 residues. Trimming shortened V by 4 bases and J by 0 bases, and 12 bases separated the two germline ends.

This clonotype has only a few counts. The chain's CDR3 is CASSYSGTSMVETQYF. In DNA, the CDR3 is TGTGCCAGCAGTTACTCGGGGACTAGCATGGTCGAGACCCAGTACTTC. The chain carries TRBV6-5 and TRBJ2-5; 9 positions agree with TRBD2. V gave up 0 bases and J gave up 5 bases; unmatched junction bases: 7. Germline loops: CDR1 MNHEY, CDR2 SVGAGI. CDR3 length equals 16 residues.

Remarks on this clonotype: Sequence at one end of the junction differs from germline and may be a read error. This chain uses TRBV7-6 with TRBJ1-1; a possible D gene is TRBD1 (5 bases). This CDR3 has 14 amino acids. CDR1 is SGHVS and CDR2 is FNYEAQ in the germline V gene. DNA for the CDR3: TGTGCCAGCAGCGTTGGGGGGTTGGGCACTGAAGTTTTCTTT. Translating gives CASSVGGLGTEVFF.

This clonotype was picked up a small number of times. Given a much more abundant clone one base away, this may be a read error. The V call is TRBV7-3, the J call TRBJ1-1; D is uncertain. In germline, CDR1 is SGHTA, CDR2 FQGTGA. V gave up 2 bases and J gave up 1 base, with 5 bases separating them. The CDR3 length is 13 residues. CDR3 nucleotides: TGTGCCAGCAGCTTACAGGCGAACACTGAAGCTTTCTTT. Translation gives CASSLQANTEAFF.

This clonotype has just a few counts. The rearrangement uses TRBV5-1 and TRBJ2-7; TRBD1 is a possible D gene (5 bases). This CDR3 spans 15 amino acids. In germline, CDR1 is SGHRS, CDR2 YFSETQ. The V gene lost 0 bases and the J gene lost 0 bases, with 10 bases spanning the gap. CDR3 amino acids: CASSLASGLSYEQYF. CDR3 nucleotide sequence: TGCGCCAGCAGCTTGGCGTCAGGGCTCTCCTACGAGCAGTACTTC.